These 20 T cell receptor beta chains share one sample of origin, sequenced in a study of cytotoxic CD8 clonotypes in ibrutinib-treated CLL. Libraries were prepared by immunoSEQ multiplex PCR; TCRdb keeps only in-frame clonotypes and omits some of them. Of about 85,000 clones listed, 70% to 80% are singletons. The sample here was PBMCs, taken after 12 months of ibrutinib treatment. Source of these receptors: a human donor with chronic lymphocytic leukemia.

The rearrangement uses TRBV2 and TRBJ1-2; D perhaps matches TRBD1 (5 bases). The CDR3 runs to 15 residues. Germline loops: CDR1 SNHLY, CDR2 FYNNEI. V lost 4 bases, J lost 1 base, and 13 bases lay in between. The CDR3 coding sequence is TGTGCCAGCAGTGTGGGCCAGGGACGTAACTATGGCTACACCTTC. As protein: CASSVGQGRNYGYTF.

The CDR3 sequence is CASSPSTIDQPQHF. The CDR3 DNA sequence: TGTGCCAGCTCCCCCAGCACAATCGATCAGCCCCAGCATTTT. The V gene is TRBV18, the J gene TRBJ1-5; the D is unclear. CDR3 size: 14 residues. CDR1 and CDR2 from the germline V gene are KGHSH and LQKENI. The V end was cut by 6 bases, the J end by 5 bases, with 14 bases between.

The CDR3 region has the DNA TGTGCCAGCAGTAGCGGGGAGCACATTCAGTACTTC. Translated, it gives CASSSGEHIQYF. V usage is TRBV2 and J usage is TRBJ2-4; 7 positions match TRBD2. The CDR3 totals 12 residues. Germline V gives CDR1 SNHLY, CDR2 FYNNEI. V shed 5 bases and J 8 bases; nucleotides not matched to a gene: 3.

This clone was observed a handful of times. The chain carries TRBV2 and TRBJ2-7; TRBD1 agrees at 7 bases. Germline-derived CDR1 and CDR2 are SNHLY and FYNNEI. The CDR3 extends over 16 amino acids. J lost 0 bases, V lost 6 bases, and 11 bases had no gene match. CDR3 sequence reads: CASRDTGARGSYEQYF. In nucleotides, the CDR3 is TGTGCCAGCAGAGACACAGGGGCCAGGGGCTCCTACGAGCAGTACTTC.

The genes are TRBV4-2 and TRBJ2-1, with TRBD2 matching over 12 bases. Trimming took 1 base from V and 9 from J; bases not matched to a gene: 4. The germline CDR1 and CDR2 sequences are LGHNA and YNFKEQ. The length of the CDR3 is 15 residues. CDR3: CASSQVLAGGGEQFF. CDR3 nucleotides: TGTGCCAGCAGCCAAGTTCTAGCGGGAGGGGGTGAGCAGTTCTTC.

V gene TRBV5-1 combines with J gene TRBJ1-4; 10 nucleotides line up with TRBD1. The trim removed 4 bases at V and 7 bases at J, leaving 7 bases unmatched. CDR1 and CDR2 from the germline V gene are SGHRS and YFSETQ. CDR3 length: 15 amino acids. CDR3 bases: TGCGCCAGCAGCCCAAGGACAGGGGGAGTTGAAAAACTGTTTTTT. It specifies CASSPRTGGVEKLFF.

The V call is TRBV7-8, the J call TRBJ2-5; the match to TRBD2 covers 7 bases. The germline V gene encodes CDR1 SGHVS and CDR2 FQNEAQ. Losses at the gene ends were 7 bases for V and 1 base for J; bases not matched to a gene: 0. This CDR3 region has 12 residues. CDR3 coding DNA: TGTGCCAGCAAGCGGGGCCAAGAGACCCAGTACTTC. It encodes CASKRGQETQYF.

V usage is TRBV7-9 and J usage is TRBJ1-1, with no clear D. V was shortened by 11 bases and J by 6 bases, with 19 bases between the two germline ends. Germline V CDR1 and CDR2: SEHNR, FQNEAQ (reference sequence). The CDR3 runs 13 residues. In DNA form, the CDR3 reads TGTGCCCCCGTTCCTCTACCGTTCGCTGAAGCTTTCTTT. The encoded protein is CAPVPLPFAEAFF.

This clone was recorded only once. The chain recombines TRBV7-2 with TRBJ2-5; 8 bases are shared with TRBD2. The CDR3 runs to 15 residues. The ends lost 5 bases at V and 4 bases at J; junction bases unmatched: 9. In germline, CDR1 is SGHTA, CDR2 FQGNSA. The CDR3 is CASSPTGTSGETQYF. The DNA of the CDR3 is TGTGCCAGCAGCCCCACCGGGACTAGTGGAGAGACCCAGTACTTC.

V is TRBV18 and J is TRBJ2-2, with D unresolved. Trimming removed 1 base at V and 5 bases at J, with 11 bases between. Germline V gene data show CDR1 as KGHSH and CDR2 as LQKENI. The length of the CDR3 is 15 residues. The CDR3, as DNA: TGTGCCAGCTCACCACGGCCCCGAGAAACCGGGGAGCTGTTTTTT. It translates to CASSPRPRETGELFF.

This clone was counted between two and nine times. The chain joins TRBV9 to TRBJ2-3; 8 nucleotides match TRBD2. Germline V gene sequence: CDR1 SGDLS, CDR2 YYNGEE. Germline trimming cut 3 bases from V and 1 base from J; bases unmatched to any gene: 13. This CDR3 is 18 amino acids long. The chain's CDR3 is CASSEAPLGRGGTDTQYF. The CDR3 bases are TGTGCCAGCAGCGAGGCCCCCCTCGGGCGGGGGGGCACAGATACGCAGTATTTT.

The chain joins TRBV19 to TRBJ2-2; possibly TRBD2 for D (5 bases). Germline CDR1 and CDR2: LNHDA and SQIVND (reference sequence). This CDR3 comprises 14 residues. V lost 6 bases and J 0 bases, leaving 8 bases between the germline ends. The CDR3 coding sequence is TGTGCCAGTAGGGTAGCGCCGAACACCGGGGAGCTGTTTTTT. Protein: CASRVAPNTGELFF.

The CDR3: CAISESGLVPDTQYF. The CDR3 DNA reads as TGTGCCATCAGTGAGTCGGGGCTAGTGCCAGATACGCAGTATTTT. The gene calls are TRBV10-3 and TRBJ2-3, with D possibly being TRBD1 (5 bases). Trimming removed 0 bases from V and 4 bases from J, with 11 bases in between. Germline CDR1 is ENHRY and CDR2 is SYGVKD. This CDR3 is built from 15 residues.

J is TRBJ1-6 and V is TRBV6-6; weak D call: TRBD1 (5 bases). Germline V lookup: CDR1 MNHNY, CDR2 SVGAGI (reference sequence). The ends were cut back, 0 bases at V and 13 bases at J, with 16 bases in the middle. This CDR3 is 15 amino acids long. CDR3 bases: TGTGCCAGCAGTTACTCGGGGAGGCCAGAGGGGCCCCTCCACTTT. Protein product: CASSYSGRPEGPLHF.

The V call is TRBV28, the J call TRBJ2-5; 7 nucleotides line up with TRBD2. Looked up from germline, CDR1 is MDHEN and CDR2 is SYDVKM. This CDR3 is built from 15 residues. V was pared by 8 bases and J by 1 base, with 10 bases of the junction left unmatched. DNA for the CDR3: TGTGCCAGCGGGCTAGGTGGGGGGGTCCAAGAGACCCAGTACTTC. Residues: CASGLGGGVQETQYF.

This sequence joins TRBV19 and TRBJ2-7; D may be TRBD2 (6 bases). CDR3 length: 14 amino acids. The germline CDR1 and CDR2 sequences are LNHDA and SQIVND (reference sequence). Trimming removed 1 base from V and 5 bases from J, with 12 bases in between. The CDR3, as DNA: TGTGCCAGTAGTATAGTGGCGGGACCCGACGAGCAGTACTTC. It encodes CASSIVAGPDEQYF.

This chain connects TRBV9 to TRBJ2-7; D remains ambiguous. Germline-derived CDR1 and CDR2 are SGDLS and YYNGEE. This CDR3 is 8 amino acids long. Trimming cost V 5 bases and J 7 bases, with 1 base left between them. CDR3 loop: CASREQYF. The CDR3 DNA reads TGTGCCAGCAGGGAGCAGTACTTC.

V gene TRBV6-6 combines with J gene TRBJ2-7; weak D call: TRBD2 (7 bases). Looked up from germline, CDR1 is MNHNY and CDR2 is SVGAGI (reference sequence). There are 14 residues in the CDR3. Trimming removed 5 bases from V and 5 bases from J, with 16 bases in between. CDR3 DNA sequence: TGTGCCAGCAGTAACCGAGGGGGGGCCCACGAGCAGTACTTC. Amino acid sequence: CASSNRGGAHEQYF.

The chain links TRBV7-2 to TRBJ2-1; a possible D gene is TRBD1 (6 bases). The CDR3 runs to 13 residues. CDR1 is SGHTA, CDR2 FQGNSA, per germline. The V gene lost 0 bases and the J gene lost 10 bases, with 10 bases spanning the gap. The CDR3 sequence is CASSLAGAHEQFF. The CDR3 DNA reads TGTGCCAGCAGCTTAGCGGGGGCACACGAGCAGTTCTTC.

This clone has only one observation. V is TRBV7-3 and J is TRBJ2-2, with no clear D. Germline V lookup: CDR1 SGHTA, CDR2 FQGTGA. This CDR3 has 12 amino acids. Deletions cut 5 bases from V and 6 bases from J, with 7 bases between. The CDR3 DNA is TGTGCCAGCAGCAGACTCCCCGGGGAGCTGTTTTTT. It is translated as CASSRLPGELFF.